The 15 T cell receptor beta chains presented below share a single source sample, sequenced in a study of blood T cells in healthy people across ages. For the second PCR, which ran for roughly 6 to 12 cycles, a sample-barcoded 5' primer and a J-beta primer mix were used. TCRdb re-derived calls from the 5' RACE reads in MiXCR, one entry per CDR3 protein. The sample holds about 1.8 million distinct CDR3 sequences, around 50% seen once. The sequenced material came from blood. The receptors were sampled from a woman aged 40 to 55 in good health.

This sequence joins TRBV3-1 and TRBJ1-2, with D perhaps TRBD1 (5 bases). The V gene's germline CDR1 is LGHDT and CDR2 YNNKEL (reference sequence). This CDR3 has 12 amino acids. Trimming pared 8 bases from V and 4 bases from J, leaving 11 bases between. CDR3 in amino acids: CASLSGGYGYTF. CDR3 DNA sequence: TGTGCCAGCTTGTCCGGGGGCTATGGCTACACCTTC.

This clonotype was observed a handful of times. This sequence joins TRBV20-1 and TRBJ1-2, with D possibly being TRBD1 (5 bases). CDR3 length: 14 residues. V dropped 2 bases and J dropped 4 bases, with 14 bases sitting between them. Germline V gene data show CDR1 as DFQATT and CDR2 as SNEGSKA (reference sequence). The CDR3 loop reads CSARLARVVYGYTF. The CDR3 nucleotides are TGCAGTGCTAGACTGGCCAGGGTCGTCTATGGCTACACCTTC.

This clonotype showed up just a few times. The gene calls are TRBV12-3 or TRBV12-4 and TRBJ1-1; the D is unclear. The length of the CDR3 is 12 residues. Trimming stripped 4 bases from V and 10 bases from J, with 13 bases between. In DNA form, the CDR3 reads TGTGCCAGCAGTTACGGGGAAGGAGTAGCTTTCTTT. It yields the protein CASSYGEGVAFF.

J is TRBJ2-5 and V is TRBV5-6, with unresolved D. The CDR3 has 15 residues. V was cut by 4 bases and J by 11 bases, with 24 bases left in between. Germline CDR1 SGHDT, CDR2 YYEEEE. The chain's CDR3 is CASSPGRTRGDEQYF. The CDR3 region has the DNA TGTGCCAGCAGCCCAGGTCGCACCCGAGGCGATGAGCAGTACTTC.

This chain connects TRBV3-1 to TRBJ2-7; D is unresolved. Germline V gene data show CDR1 as LGHDT and CDR2 as YNNKEL (reference sequence). The length of the CDR3 is 14 residues. V lost 2 bases and J 7 bases, leaving 15 bases between the germline ends. The CDR3 spells CASSQSPLNNEQYF. The CDR3 DNA reads TGTGCCAGCAGCCAATCGCCCCTTAACAATGAGCAGTACTTC.

The V and J genes are TRBV12-5 and TRBJ2-5; D remains unclear. The CDR3 totals 15 residues. Deletions cut 1 base from V and 1 base from J, with 10 bases between. Germline V CDR1 and CDR2: LGHNT, FRNRAP. CDR3 residues: CASGLGGIPQETQYF. The CDR3 DNA sequence: TGTGCTAGTGGTTTGGGGGGAATCCCCCAAGAGACCCAGTACTTC.

This clonotype was recorded a few times. The rearrangement joins TRBV27 to TRBJ2-3, with 8 bases aligning to TRBD2. Germline loops: CDR1 MNHEY, CDR2 SMNVEV (reference sequence). The CDR3 runs 15 residues. J was trimmed by 2 bases and V by 6 bases; bases with no gene match: 7. The DNA for the CDR3 is TGTGCCAGCAGCCAGATAGCGGGGTACACAGATACGCAGTATTTT. Its translation: CASSQIAGYTDTQYF.

The chain couples TRBV7-2 to TRBJ2-3, with 11 bases fitting TRBD2. Germline CDR1 and CDR2: SGHTA and FQGNSA. The CDR3 spans 16 residues. The J segment lost 7 bases and the V segment lost 1 base, leaving 7 bases of the junction unmatched. The CDR3 reads CASSLGLSGGAHTQYF. As DNA, the CDR3 is TGTGCCAGCAGCTTAGGGCTTAGCGGGGGGGCGCATACGCAGTATTTT. Supplemented by reference TRBV7-2 and TRBJ2-3, the full variable domain reads GAGVSQSPSNKVTEKGKDVELRCDPISGHTALYWYRQSLGQGLEFLIYFQGNSAPDKSGLPSDRFSAERTGGSVSTLTIQRTQQEDSAVYLCASSLGLSGGAHTQYFGPGTRLTVL.

There are a few counts of this clonotype. V usage is TRBV2 and J usage is TRBJ2-3, with TRBD2 identical over 16 bases. This CDR3 has 15 amino acids. From germline, CDR1 is SNHLY and CDR2 FYNNEI. With 3 bases clipped from V and 6 bases from J, the junction kept 0 bases outside the gene matches. CDR3 nucleotide sequence: TGTGCCAGCAGTGAGGGACTAGCGGGGGGGGATACGCAGTATTTT. This encodes CASSEGLAGGDTQYF.

This clonotype has just a few counts. V is TRBV4-2 and J is TRBJ2-4; weak D call: TRBD2 (6 bases). V shed 0 bases and J shed 6 bases, with 12 bases lying between them. CDR3 length: 15 residues. CDR1 LGHNA and CDR2 YNFKEQ come from the germline V gene. Here the CDR3 DNA reads TGTGCCAGCAGCCAAGAAGCTCCGGGACTAAACATTCAGTACTTC. Its translation is CASSQEAPGLNIQYF.

V and J are TRBV12-5 and TRBJ2-1; 7 bases are a match to TRBD1. V lost 4 bases, J lost 0 bases, and 6 bases stayed unmatched. Germline V gene sequence: CDR1 LGHNT, CDR2 FRNRAP. The CDR3 is 16 amino acids. The CDR3 DNA reads TGTGCTAGTGGTTCCCCCCGGGACAGCTCCTACAATGAGCAGTTCTTC. Its translation: CASGSPRDSSYNEQFF.

The V call is TRBV4-2, the J call TRBJ2-1, with TRBD2 matching 9 bases. V dropped 0 bases and J dropped 9; count of bases not matched to a gene: 12. The length of the CDR3 is 17 residues. CDR1 LGHNA and CDR2 YNFKEQ come from the germline V gene. The CDR3 here is CASSQDRSGGEVGEQFF. The CDR3 DNA sequence: TGTGCCAGCAGCCAAGACCGTAGCGGGGGAGAAGTTGGTGAGCAGTTCTTC.

The chain is built from TRBV7-4 and TRBJ1-5; D may be TRBD1 (6 bases). This CDR3 contains 19 residues. Germline loops: CDR1 SGHVT, CDR2 SQSDAQ. Trimming took off 1 base at V and 4 bases at J, with 23 bases between the two ends. CDR3: CASSLVFIGGLTRNQPQHF. CDR3 in DNA: TGTGCCAGCAGCTTAGTGTTCATTGGGGGGCTGACCCGAAATCAGCCCCAGCATTTT.

The V call is TRBV12-5, the J call TRBJ2-5, with D uncertain. Between the trimmed V and J ends, which lost 5 bases and 6 bases, there was a span of 7 bases. The CDR3 sequence is 11 residues long. The V gene's germline CDR1 is LGHNT and CDR2 FRNRAP. The CDR3 nucleotides are TGTGCTAGTGGTATCGGTAAGACCCAGTACTTC. Its protein product is CASGIGKTQYF.

The genes are TRBV12-3 or TRBV12-4 and TRBJ1-4, with TRBD1 as a possible D gene (5 bases). The CDR3 consists of 14 residues. V dropped 3 bases and J dropped 11 bases, with 16 bases sitting between them. Here the CDR3 DNA reads TGTGCCAGCAGTTTGACGCAGGGAAGTTTGAAACTGTTTTTT. It codes for CASSLTQGSLKLFF.